This TCR beta chain was captured by sequencing in a study of CD8+ T cells in alopecia areata. General study points: Tofacitinib significantly brought down scalp clonality and expanded CD8+ clones among top 100. Across lesional scalp, and particularly alopecia totalis/universalis, clonality surpassed that of normal scalp.

Stated treatment: oral pan-JAK inhibitor, 5-10 mg twice daily. Collection of lesional scalp punch biopsies and peripheral blood was performed in alopecia areata patients. TCR sequencing used cDNA made by reverse transcription of extracted RNA. Some clones are missing from TCRdb's copy, which holds only in-frame ones; the method was immunoSEQ multiplex PCR. The data contain around 300,000 clones, about 62% of them seen just once; the ten biggest clones take up 0.75% to 0.95%. V was pared by 6 bases and J by 1 base, with 9 bases of the junction left unmatched. This CDR3 spans 15 amino acids. The germline V gene encodes CDR1 SGHRS and CDR2 YFSETQ. Regarding this clone: Its antigen is not identified.

This TCR derives from a human donor with alopecia areata. The chain is built from TRBV5-1 and TRBJ1-1; 7 positions agree with TRBD1. The sequences come from CD4+ T cells sorted from blood, collected around week 54, from a patient treated with tofacitinib. Here the CDR3 DNA reads TGCGCCAGCATCGGGGACAGCTGGGGGAACACTGAAGCTTTCTTT. Amino acid sequence: CASIGDSWGNTEAFF.